This T cell receptor (beta chain) was identified in a study of blood T cell repertoires in COVID-19. Study summary: PBMCs, B-cell-depleted T cells, or T cells were the source of the cDNA or gDNA that made up the material.

CDR1 is KGHSH, CDR2 LQKENI, per germline. Trimming took off 2 bases at V and 7 bases at J, with 15 bases between the two ends. The CDR3 is 14 residues long. This table comes from immunoSEQ multiplex PCR, and its TCRdb copy is limited to in-frame clones, with some not included. The table has 130,000 or so clones, around four fifths seen once. This TCR came from a human donor in a cohort sampled during active COVID-19. The sequencing sample was made of peripheral blood. V and J are TRBV18 and TRBJ2-7; D is possibly TRBD2 (6 bases). Here the CDR3 DNA reads TGTGCCAGCTCACCAAGGGGACTCGATTCTGAGCAGTACTTC. Amino acids: CASSPRGLDSEQYF.